Listed below are T cell receptor beta chains from one sample, sequenced in a study of tissue T cells after allogeneic stem cell transplantation. Assay used: immunoSEQ multiplex PCR; TCRdb lists only in-frame clones, some missing. The repertoire consists of about 26,000 clones, with about 90% occurring once and the leading ten covering 1.5% to 2%. The sample in question was blood, obtained before transplantation. These receptors were obtained from a male donor at least 60 years old who later had graft-versus-host disease after an allogeneic stem cell transplant. CDR3s include the opening cysteine and the closing phenylalanine or tryptophan. The order of the fields is clone size, D gene, V gene, J gene, CDR3 protein, CDR3 DNA. The D gene is left open where the match is weak. The listing skips clone size in some rows; elsewhere it reads once, few, many or a size class.

NA	TRBD1	TRBV7-3	TRBJ2-7	CASSTGTGTYEQYF	TGTGCCAGCAGCACCGGGACAGGGACCTACGAGCAGTACTTC
NA	TRBD1	TRBV5-6	TRBJ2-3	CASSLKGTGLDTQYF	TGTGCCAGCAGCTTGAAAGGGACAGGGTTAGATACGCAGTATTTT
NA	TRBD1	TRBV10-3	TRBJ1-5	CAISDRQGANQPQHF	TGTGCCATCAGTGATAGACAGGGCGCCAATCAGCCCCAGCATTTT
NA	TRBD2	TRBV7-8	TRBJ2-2	CASSQGMGLNTGELFF	TGTGCCAGCAGCCAAGGGATGGGACTAAACACCGGGGAGCTGTTTTTT
NA	NA	TRBV6-1	TRBJ2-2	CASRSFLPSPGELFF	TGTGCCAGCAGGTCCTTTTTACCTAGCCCCGGGGAGCTGTTTTTT
NA	NA	TRBV28	TRBJ2-7	CASTPHTGGVTYEQYF	TGTGCCAGCACCCCCCACACCGGGGGCGTAACCTACGAGCAGTACTTC
NA	NA	TRBV18	TRBJ1-1	CASSRTDTGTEAFF	TGTGCCAGCTCTAGGACAGATACGGGCACTGAAGCTTTCTTT
NA	NA	TRBV30	TRBJ2-2	CAWKRGVSTGELFF	TGTGCCTGGAAAAGGGGGGTTAGCACCGGGGAGCTGTTTTTT
few	NA	TRBV5-1	TRBJ1-2	CASSLDDKRYTF	TGCGCCAGCAGCTTGGACGACAAGAGGTACACCTTC
NA	TRBD1	TRBV5-1	TRBJ1-1	CASSPIGQGVGTEAFF	TGCGCCAGCAGCCCAATCGGACAGGGTGTGGGAACTGAAGCTTTCTTT
NA	NA	TRBV28	TRBJ2-1	CASSVMGAGLLYNEQFF	TGTGCCAGCAGTGTGATGGGGGCAGGCCTCCTCTACAATGAGCAGTTCTTC
NA	NA	TRBV19	TRBJ1-2	CASSMGGKRAYGYTF	TGTGCCAGTAGTATGGGGGGGAAAAGGGCCTATGGCTACACCTTC
NA	NA	TRBV25-1	TRBJ1-4	CASSDTGTNEKLFF	TGTGCCAGCAGTGATACAGGAACTAATGAAAAACTGTTTTTT
NA	NA	TRBV24-1	TRBJ1-2	CATSPDPFRYGYTF	TGTGCCACCAGTCCAGACCCATTTCGATATGGCTACACCTTC
NA	NA	TRBV28	TRBJ2-7	CATSGAYEQYF	TGTGCCACCTCGGGGGCCTACGAGCAGTACTTC
NA	TRBD2	TRBV3-1/TRBV3-2	TRBJ2-3	CASSQVGGGTDTQYF	TGTGCCAGCAGCCAAGTTGGGGGGGGGACAGATACGCAGTATTTT
NA	TRBD1	TRBV7-3	TRBJ2-1	CASSFYRGPYNEQFF	TGTGCCAGCAGCTTCTACAGGGGGCCCTACAATGAGCAGTTCTTC
NA	NA	TRBV11-2	TRBJ2-3	CASSSSTDTQYF	TGTGCCAGCAGCTCTAGCACAGATACGCAGTATTTT
NA	NA	TRBV20-1	TRBJ2-3	CSAGTDTQYF	TGCAGTGCTGGCACAGATACGCAGTATTTT
once	TRBD1	TRBV5-6	TRBJ1-5	CASSLDGTGVNQPQHF	TGTGCCAGCAGCCTGGACGGGACAGGGGTCAATCAGCCCCAGCATTTT
NA	TRBD2	TRBV6-5	TRBJ2-2	CASSLGLAGTGELFF	TGTGCCAGCAGTTTAGGACTAGCGGGGACCGGGGAGCTGTTTTTT
NA	NA	TRBV6-5	TRBJ2-2	CASRGGAGELFF	TGTGCCAGCCGCGGCGGAGCCGGGGAGCTGTTTTTT